This record looks at one TCR beta chain sequence and its context. Germline values: CDR1 MNHNS, CDR2 SASEGT. This CDR3 has 15 amino acids. Trimming cost V 1 base and J 5 bases; bases outside gene matches: 6. PCR amplification relied on 60 Vbeta primers (plus 13 Jbeta primers). In the original analysis: As a later analysis found, there were 80 million to 90 million unique TCR beta chains, of which around 10 million were shared. The assay was immunoSEQ multiplex PCR, and TCRdb's table has in-frame clones only and misses some. The V and J calls and clone size are taken from that table; D and trimming were inferred from the DNA. The sample holds under 150,000 clones, roughly 72% seen once. These data are taken from a study of cytomegalovirus exposure and HLA in healthy donors.

The clonotype originates from a man in his forties in good health and CMV-seronegative. V usage is TRBV6-1 and J usage is TRBJ2-3; TRBD1 matches 7 bases. Material for sequencing was PBMCs. This CDR3 reads CASSEVRGLLDTQYF. DNA for the CDR3: TGTGCCAGCAGTGAAGTGAGGGGGCTTTTAGATACGCAGTATTTT.